The rows below give T cell receptor beta chains drawn from one sample of a study of blood T cell repertoires in COVID-19. Libraries were prepared by immunoSEQ multiplex PCR; TCRdb keeps only in-frame clonotypes and omits some of them. The table has 150,000 to 200,000 clones, about 84% seen once. Input material: peripheral blood. The receptor set was obtained from a person aged 65 to 85 with COVID-19, enrolled during active disease. CDR3s include the opening cysteine and the closing phenylalanine or tryptophan. D genes are given only for firm matches. Clone sizes are given selectively: once, few, many, or a class where the clone is expanded.

TRBJ1-6,TRBD1,NA,TRBV15,CATSRPPTGANSPLHF,TGTGCCACCAGCCGCCCGCCGACAGGGGCCAATTCACCCCTCCACTTT
TRBJ2-1,NA,NA,TRBV19,CASSIGGNKQFF,TGTGCCAGTAGTATAGGAGGGAATAAGCAGTTCTTC
TRBJ1-1,TRBD1,NA,TRBV5-1,CASSLNRGSEAFF,TGCGCCAGCAGCTTGAACAGGGGCTCTGAAGCTTTCTTT
TRBJ1-1,TRBD1,NA,TRBV6-4,CASRRDGTGLSEAFF,TGTGCCAGCAGGCGCGATGGGACAGGGCTCTCTGAAGCTTTCTTT
TRBJ2-5,TRBD2,NA,TRBV6-1,CASSEGMVAGGEGETQYF,TGTGCCAGCAGTGAAGGAATGGTAGCGGGGGGGGAAGGAGAGACCCAGTACTTC
TRBJ2-3,NA,once,TRBV12-3/TRBV12-4,CASRDTGLTQYF,TGTGCCAGCAGAGACACAGGTCTGACGCAGTATTTT
TRBJ1-3,NA,NA,TRBV9,CASRRDHSGNTIYF,TGTGCCTCCAGGCGGGACCACTCTGGAAACACCATATATTTT
TRBJ1-5,TRBD1,NA,TRBV19,CASKGAGLYSNQPQHF,TGTGCCAGTAAGGGGGCAGGCCTTTATAGCAATCAGCCCCAGCATTTT
TRBJ1-2,TRBD1,NA,TRBV24-1,CATSARTGGGVDGYTF,TGTGCCACCAGTGCCCGGACAGGTGGGGGAGTTGATGGCTACACCTTC
TRBJ2-2,TRBD2,NA,TRBV4-2,CASSQDLPGLGFTGELFF,TGTGCCAGCAGCCAAGATTTGCCCGGACTAGGATTCACCGGGGAGCTGTTTTTT